Listed here are 27 T cell receptor beta chains from one sample, sequenced in a study of shared clonotypes between healthy human individuals. The table came from immunoSEQ multiplex PCR; TCRdb's copy has only in-frame clones and leaves some out. The sample consists of 950,000 to 1,300,000 clones, roughly 70% of them appearing once. The sequenced sample consisted of memory CD4+ T cells sorted from blood. The subset: CD45RA-negative fraction. Receptors were obtained from a man in his late teens or twenties in good health.

The chain combines TRBV5-4 with TRBJ2-3, with D unclear. V lost 4 bases and J lost 4, with 7 bases in between. The germline V gene encodes CDR1 SGHNT and CDR2 YYREEE (reference sequence). The CDR3 consists of 12 residues. CDR3 DNA sequence: TGTGCCAGCAGCCCATCTTCAGATACGCAGTATTTT. Its protein product is CASSPSSDTQYF. Using reference TRBV5-4 and TRBJ2-3 for the parts outside the CDR3, the full variable domain is ETGVTQSPTHLIKTRGQQVTLRCSSQSGHNTVSWYQQALGQGPQFIFQYYREEENGRGNFPPRFSGLQFPNYSSELNVNALELDDSALYLCASSPSSDTQYFGPGTRLTVL.

The rearrangement joins TRBV2 to TRBJ1-1; the D gene is possibly TRBD1 (5 bases). The CDR3 contains 14 residues. Looked up from germline, CDR1 is SNHLY and CDR2 is FYNNEI. Between the trimmed V and J ends, which lost 6 bases and 0 bases, there was a span of 11 bases. The CDR3 DNA sequence: TGTGCCAGCAGGAGGGCAGGGCTGAACACTGAAGCTTTCTTT. Protein sequence: CASRRAGLNTEAFF.

Remarks on this clone: This may arise from a read error, as a much more abundant clone is one base away. V and J are TRBV7-2 and TRBJ1-1, with a possible D match to TRBD1 (6 bases). CDR1 and CDR2 from the germline V gene are SGHTA and FQGNSA. Trimming took 6 bases from V and 1 from J, leaving 9 bases between them. The CDR3 runs to 13 residues. The CDR3 nucleotides are TGTGCCAGCAGGGAACAGGGGAACACTGAAGCTTTCTTT. Its translation is CASREQGNTEAFF.

The gene calls are TRBV7-2 and TRBJ1-5; D is ambiguous. CDR1 SGHTA and CDR2 FQGNSA come from the germline V gene. This CDR3 has 14 residues. Trimming shortened V by 5 bases and J by 1 base, and 9 bases separated the two germline ends. This CDR3 is CASSAVQSNQPQHF. CDR3 nucleotides: TGTGCCAGCAGCGCCGTCCAGAGCAATCAGCCCCAGCATTTT.

The sample holds a few counts of this clone. This CDR3 is CASSSGGTVEKLFF. The CDR3 bases are TGTGCCAGCAGCTCAGGGGGAACGGTAGAAAAACTGTTTTTT. The chain uses TRBV9 and TRBJ1-4, with 7 bases lining up with TRBD1. V was clipped by 4 bases and J by 8 bases; unmatched bases: 8. Germline loops: CDR1 SGDLS, CDR2 YYNGEE. The CDR3 covers 14 residues. Drawing the rest from reference TRBV9 and TRBJ1-4, the complete variable domain is DSGVTQTPKHLITATGQRVTLRCSPRSGDLSVYWYQQSLDQGLQFLIQYYNGEERAKGNILERFSAQQFPDLHSELNLSSLELGDSALYFCASSSGGTVEKLFFGSGTQLSVL.

The rearrangement links TRBV4-1 to TRBJ2-3, with 9 bases fitting TRBD2. CDR1 is MGHRA and CDR2 is YSYEKL in the germline V gene. This CDR3 spans 15 amino acids. V trimming: 6 bases; J trimming: 3 bases; junction bases outside the gene matches: 7. The CDR3 sequence: CASSSMGLATDTQYF. The DNA of the CDR3 is TGCGCCAGCAGTTCAATGGGACTAGCTACAGATACGCAGTATTTT.

This rearrangement joins TRBV7-9 to TRBJ2-1; D ambiguous. This CDR3 has 11 amino acids. V was trimmed by 5 bases and J by 12 bases, leaving 11 bases between them. CDR1 and CDR2 (germline): SEHNR, FQNEAQ (reference sequence). The CDR3 DNA is TGTGCCAGCAGCCCCAAGACACTGCAGTTCTTC. Encoded protein: CASSPKTLQFF.

In its sample, this clone was seen a few times. The rearrangement joins TRBV6-6 to TRBJ1-4; D ambiguous. Per the germline V gene, CDR1 is MNHNY and CDR2 is SVGAGI (reference sequence). The germline V and J ends were trimmed by 10 bases and 0 bases, with 9 bases remaining between them. CDR3 length: 13 amino acids. This chain's CDR3 is CAIRGPTNEKLFF. CDR3 nucleotides: TGTGCCATCCGAGGGCCAACTAATGAAAAACTGTTTTTT.

The J gene is TRBJ2-3, the V gene TRBV30; no firm D call. The V end lost 8 bases, the J end lost 0 bases, and 15 bases lay between the germline ends. In germline, CDR1 is GTSNPN, CDR2 SVGIG (reference sequence). The CDR3 runs 14 residues. CDR3 protein: CALGGIDSTDTQYF. CDR3 bases: TGTGCCCTCGGCGGTATAGATAGCACAGATACGCAGTATTTT.

In its sample, this clone was seen once. J is TRBJ1-2 and V is TRBV5-4; no clear D. The CDR3 length is 13 residues. Germline loops: CDR1 SGHNT, CDR2 YYREEE (reference sequence). V lost 4 bases, J lost 1 base, and 8 bases lay in between. CDR3 nucleotide sequence: TGTGCCAGCAGCCGGAAGAATAACTATGGCTACACCTTC. Translation gives CASSRKNNYGYTF.

The J gene is TRBJ1-3, the V gene TRBV5-8; D is unclear. The CDR3 contains 17 residues. In germline, CDR1 is SGHTS, CDR2 YDEGEE. V was cut by 2 bases and J by 0 bases, with 15 bases left in between. In nucleotides, the CDR3 is TGTGCCAGCAGCTTTACCTTCGGGGATATCTCTGGAAACACCATATATTTT. Protein: CASSFTFGDISGNTIYF.

Points on this clone: A much larger clone differs from this one at a single base, so this may be a read error. The J gene is TRBJ2-7, the V gene TRBV6-6; D remains ambiguous. Between the trimmed V and J ends, which lost 1 base and 5 bases, there was a span of 0 bases. CDR3 size: 10 residues. CDR1 MNHNY and CDR2 SVGAGI come from the germline V gene (reference sequence). The DNA of the CDR3 is TGTGCCAGCAGTTACTACGAGCAGTACTTC. This encodes CASSYYEQYF.

This clone showed up just once. The chain carries TRBV30 and TRBJ2-3; D ambiguous. This CDR3 is 14 amino acids long. CDR1 is GTSNPN, CDR2 SVGIG, per germline (reference sequence). V was shortened by 3 bases and J by 0 bases, with 10 bases between the two germline ends. CDR3 coding DNA: TGTGCCTGGAGCCTAGGTTCTAGCACAGATACGCAGTATTTT. Translation: CAWSLGSSTDTQYF.

This CDR3 is CASGTLREKLFF. The CDR3 nucleotides are TGTGCCAGTGGAACATTACGTGAAAAACTGTTTTTT. The V and J genes are TRBV19 and TRBJ1-4; D ambiguous. Trimming stripped 8 bases from V and 7 bases from J, with 11 bases between. CDR1 and CDR2 from the germline V gene are LNHDA and SQIVND (reference sequence). This CDR3 spans 12 amino acids.

This rearrangement joins TRBV21-1 to TRBJ2-7; the listed D gene, TRBD2, was not tested against the DNA. TRBV21-1 is marked as a pseudogene. The CDR3 extends over 14 amino acids. CDR3 nucleotides: TGTGCCAGCAGCAAAGCTAGCGGGAGTTGCGAGCAGTACTTC. It codes for CASSKASGSCEQYF.

The rearrangement joins TRBV6-5 to TRBJ2-7, with 7 nucleotides matching TRBD2. The CDR3 is 13 residues long. Germline CDR1 and CDR2: MNHEY and SVGAGI. Unmatched junction bases numbered 7, after V lost 6 bases and J lost 5 bases. CDR3 sequence reads: CASRPTSANEQYF. CDR3 nucleotide sequence: TGTGCCAGCAGGCCAACTAGCGCCAACGAGCAGTACTTC.

The J gene is TRBJ2-2, the V gene TRBV28; the D gene could be TRBD1 or TRBD2 (6 bases each). Trimming left V 5 bases short and J 0 bases short, with 13 bases between. The CDR3 consists of 16 residues. Per the germline V gene, CDR1 is MDHEN and CDR2 is SYDVKM. The CDR3 DNA reads TGTGCCAGCAGTGCACCGGGGGCCTCGAACACCGGGGAGCTGTTTTTT. It yields the protein CASSAPGASNTGELFF.

The chain uses TRBV5-1 and TRBJ2-3; D gene unclear. The germline V gene encodes CDR1 SGHRS and CDR2 YFSETQ. The CDR3 runs to 15 residues. V shed 0 bases and J shed 5 bases, with 13 bases lying between them. The CDR3 nucleotides are TGCGCCAGCAGCTTGGGGATGAGTAGGGTAGATACGCAGTATTTT. It yields the protein CASSLGMSRVDTQYF.

The V call is TRBV28, the J call TRBJ2-7; the match to TRBD1 covers 7 bases. Trimming took 5 bases from V and 6 from J; bases not matched to a gene: 13. The CDR3 loop spans 15 amino acids. Germline V gene lookup returns CDR1 MDHEN and CDR2 SYDVKM. As DNA, the CDR3 is TGTGCCAGCAGTACCCGGACAGGTCGGACGGGCGAGCAGTACTTC. Its protein is CASSTRTGRTGEQYF.

There are a few counts of this clone. This sequence joins TRBV7-9 and TRBJ2-5; D assignment may be TRBD1 or TRBD2 (5 bases each). Germline CDR1 is SEHNR and CDR2 is FQNEAQ (reference sequence). V lost 2 bases and J 4 bases, leaving 11 bases between the germline ends. The CDR3 runs to 14 residues. The CDR3 nucleotides are TGTGCCAGCAGCTTACCCAATGGGGGAGAGACCCAGTACTTC. Its protein is CASSLPNGGETQYF. Filled out from reference TRBV7-9 and TRBJ2-5, the complete variable domain reads DTGVSQNPRHKITKRGQNVTFRCDPISEHNRLYWYRQTLGQGPEFLTYFQNEAQLEKSRLLSDRFSAERPKGSFSTLEIQRTEQGDSAMYLCASSLPNGGETQYFGPGTRLLVL.

The chain links TRBV15 to TRBJ2-5, with 9 bases fitting TRBD1. This CDR3 is 16 amino acids long. J was trimmed by 4 bases and V by 2 bases; bases with no gene match: 8. CDR1 is LNHNV and CDR2 is YYDKDF in the germline V gene (reference sequence). The CDR3, as DNA: TGTGCCACCAGCAGACCCTCGCCGGGACAGGGAGAGACCCAGTACTTC. This encodes CATSRPSPGQGETQYF.

This chain uses TRBV28 with TRBJ1-2, with TRBD1 as a possible D gene (5 bases). This CDR3 has 14 residues. V was clipped by 1 base and J by 3 bases, with 9 bases between them. CDR1 MDHEN and CDR2 SYDVKM come from the germline V gene. The CDR3 DNA sequence: TGTGCCAGCAGTTTATCGGCAGGGTACTATGGCTACACCTTC. Translating it yields CASSLSAGYYGYTF.

The rearrangement uses TRBV2 and TRBJ1-2; 7 bases are a match to TRBD1. J was trimmed by 1 base and V by 8 bases; bases with no gene match: 13. The CDR3 runs 16 residues. Germline V gene sequence: CDR1 SNHLY, CDR2 FYNNEI. This chain's CDR3 is CASQMGTVLLNYGYTF. Written as DNA, the CDR3 is TGTGCCAGCCAAATGGGGACAGTCTTGCTTAACTATGGCTACACCTTC.

V is TRBV6-5 and J is TRBJ1-5, with TRBD1 as a possible D gene (6 bases). Germline V lookup: CDR1 MNHEY, CDR2 SVGAGI. V was cut by 2 bases and J by 8 bases, with 19 bases left in between. CDR3 size: 16 residues. CDR3 sequence reads: CASSYRGWGQGKPQHF. CDR3 coding DNA: TGTGCCAGCAGTTACCGGGGTTGGGGGCAGGGAAAGCCCCAGCATTTT.

The chain uses TRBV5-1 and TRBJ2-1; weak D call: TRBD2 (6 bases). The V end lost 2 bases, the J end lost 7 bases, and 13 bases lay between the germline ends. This CDR3 contains 14 residues. Germline assignment: CDR1 SGHRS and CDR2 YFSETQ. The CDR3 sequence: CASSFWGTPNEQFF. CDR3 DNA sequence: TGCGCCAGCAGCTTCTGGGGGACTCCTAATGAGCAGTTCTTC.

The chain combines TRBV18 with TRBJ2-7; D is unresolved. Looked up from germline, CDR1 is KGHSH and CDR2 is LQKENI. V shed 5 bases and J shed 2 bases, with 16 bases lying between them. The length of the CDR3 is 15 residues. The CDR3 coding sequence is TGTGCCAGCTCATCCCGACCCAAGGAGCCCTACGAGCAGTACTTC. Translating it yields CASSSRPKEPYEQYF.

J is TRBJ1-2 and V is TRBV6-6, with D maybe TRBD1 (5 bases). The CDR3 is 12 amino acids. V lost 5 bases to trimming and J lost 8 bases, with 12 bases between them. Germline V CDR1 and CDR2: MNHNY, SVGAGI (reference sequence). The CDR3 nucleotides read TGTGCCAGCAGTAACGACAGAAGAGGCTACACCTTC. Translated: CASSNDRRGYTF.